The rows below give T cell receptor beta chains drawn from one sample of a study of CD8+ T cells in alopecia areata. Profiled with immunoSEQ multiplex PCR; TCRdb holds only in-frame clones, not every one. The sample comprises about 120,000 clones, around 50% of which are singletons, and over 9% rests with the top ten. This specimen was CD8+ T cells sorted from blood, taken at week 24, from a patient treated with tofacitinib. These receptors were collected from a human donor with alopecia areata. The CDR3 runs from the conserved cysteine through the conserved F or W. Clone size is stated in some rows and not others, as once, few, many or a class when expanded.

v_gene	abundance	CDR3aa
TRBV5-6	.	CASSLGDQPQHF
TRBV29-1	.	CSVGGWKGDTTEAFF
TRBV2	.	CASTGGTTNEQFF
TRBV20-1	.	CSAWSHEQFF
TRBV6-5	few	CASSYSDVLNTEAFF
TRBV4-1	.	CASSQGGGAYEQYF
TRBV29-1	.	CCVEEVNEQFF
TRBV29-1	few	CSAGTGDHEKLFF
TRBV29-1	.	CSVRGGSTDTQYF
TRBV9	.	CASSPTGTGGFEQYF